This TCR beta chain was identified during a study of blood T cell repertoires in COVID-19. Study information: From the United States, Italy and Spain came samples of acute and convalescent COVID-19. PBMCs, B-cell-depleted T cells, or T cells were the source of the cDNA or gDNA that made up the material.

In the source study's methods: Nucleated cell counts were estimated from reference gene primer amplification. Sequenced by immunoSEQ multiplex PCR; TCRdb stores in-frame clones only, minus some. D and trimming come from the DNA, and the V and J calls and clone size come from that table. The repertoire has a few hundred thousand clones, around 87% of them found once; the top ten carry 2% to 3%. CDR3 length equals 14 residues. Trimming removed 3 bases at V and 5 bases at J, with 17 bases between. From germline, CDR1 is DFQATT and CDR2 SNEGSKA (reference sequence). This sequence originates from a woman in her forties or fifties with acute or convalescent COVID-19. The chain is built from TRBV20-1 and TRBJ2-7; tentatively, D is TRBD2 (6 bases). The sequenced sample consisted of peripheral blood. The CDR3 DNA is TGCAGTGCTAGTGGGGACTCGGGACGCGACGAGCAGTACTTC. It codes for CSASGDSGRDEQYF.